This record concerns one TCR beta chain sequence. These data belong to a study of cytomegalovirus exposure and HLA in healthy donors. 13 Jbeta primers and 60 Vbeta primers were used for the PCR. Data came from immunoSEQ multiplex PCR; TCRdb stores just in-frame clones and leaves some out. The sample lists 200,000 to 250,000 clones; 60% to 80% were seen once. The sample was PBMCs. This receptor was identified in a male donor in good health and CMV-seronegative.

The CDR3 region is CASSVSPGETQYF. The CDR3 DNA reads as TGTGCCAGCAGCGTATCCCCGGGAGAGACCCAGTACTTC. The rearrangement uses TRBV9 and TRBJ2-5; D remains ambiguous. The CDR3 is 13 amino acids. Trimming took 1 base from V and 4 from J, leaving 8 bases between them. CDR1 SGDLS and CDR2 YYNGEE come from the germline V gene.